This T cell receptor (beta chain) was found in a study of cytomegalovirus exposure and HLA in healthy donors. The PCR was carried out with 60 Vbeta primers and 13 Jbeta primers. Data came from immunoSEQ multiplex PCR; TCRdb stores just in-frame clones and leaves some out. The sample shows about 140,000 clones, 70% to 85% of them seen only once. Looked up from germline, CDR1 is SQVTM and CDR2 is ANQGSEA. Trimming pared 6 bases from V and 0 bases from J, leaving 17 bases between. This CDR3 spans 16 amino acids. V is TRBV29-1 and J is TRBJ2-2; no clear D. Sequencing was performed on PBMCs. The receptor was derived from a man younger than 40 in good health and CMV-seropositive. CDR3 sequence reads: CSVPSKRGTNTGELFF. The CDR3 DNA reads TGCAGCGTCCCGAGTAAGAGAGGAACGAACACCGGGGAGCTGTTTTTT.